Following are 18 T cell receptor beta chains from one sample sequenced in a study of blood T cell repertoires in COVID-19. Assay used: immunoSEQ multiplex PCR; TCRdb lists only in-frame clones, some missing. Of about 360,000 clones in the sample, around 87% were seen once. The sequenced sample consisted of PBMCs or T cells enriched from blood (not recorded which). The receptors originated from a man aged 25-45 years who had recovered from COVID-19.

The V call is TRBV7-6, the J call TRBJ1-3; a weak D match, TRBD1 (5 bases). Trimming removed 2 bases from V and 0 bases from J, with 11 bases in between. Germline CDR1 SGHVS, CDR2 FNYEAQ. The CDR3 extends over 16 amino acids. The CDR3 spells CASSLIGGDSGNTIYF. CDR3 nucleotide sequence: TGTGCCAGCAGCTTAATCGGGGGAGACTCTGGAAACACCATATATTTT.

This clone has a single count. V is TRBV4-2 and J is TRBJ2-5; D possibly corresponds to TRBD1 (6 bases). The CDR3 extends over 15 amino acids. V lost 0 bases and J lost 5, with 13 bases in between. Germline loops: CDR1 LGHNA, CDR2 YNFKEQ. The CDR3 sequence is CASSQEPGGTETQYF. The CDR3 DNA follows: TGTGCCAGCAGCCAAGAACCTGGGGGCACGGAGACCCAGTACTTC.

The chain links TRBV9 to TRBJ2-7; 8 bases match TRBD2. Germline V gene lookup returns CDR1 SGDLS and CDR2 YYNGEE. V was clipped by 1 base and J by 2 bases; unmatched bases: 5. The CDR3 totals 15 residues. CDR3 region: CASSVKAGETYEQYF. CDR3 coding DNA: TGTGCCAGCAGCGTAAAAGCGGGGGAGACCTACGAGCAGTACTTC.

The chain links TRBV27 to TRBJ1-1; TRBD1 matches 7 bases. The V gene's germline CDR1 is MNHEY and CDR2 SMNVEV (reference sequence). CDR3 length equals 17 residues. The junction had 13 bases not matched to a gene; V was cut back by 2 bases and J by 4 bases. The CDR3 reads CASSLGLDRGRGTEAFF. Written as DNA, the CDR3 is TGTGCCAGCAGTTTAGGACTGGATAGGGGGCGGGGCACTGAAGCTTTCTTT.

The CDR3 loop is CASSSGTGLGYTF. CDR3 nucleotide sequence: TGTGCCAGCAGCTCTGGGACAGGGCTTGGCTACACCTTC. V usage is TRBV7-2 and J usage is TRBJ1-2, with TRBD1 identical over 9 bases. Germline V gene sequence: CDR1 SGHTA, CDR2 FQGNSA. The CDR3 sequence is 13 residues long. V dropped 4 bases and J dropped 7; count of bases not matched to a gene: 4.

A note on this clone: Other DNA variants within this sample encode the same CDR3. Here the CDR3 DNA reads TGTGCCAGCAGCTTAGGGGCAAACTATGGCTACACCTTC. As protein: CASSLGANYGYTF. V and J are TRBV7-9 and TRBJ1-2; D call uncertain. V was pared by 1 base and J by 2 bases, with 5 bases between. CDR3 length equals 13 residues. CDR1 and CDR2 from the germline V gene are SEHNR and FQNEAQ (reference sequence).

This clone appeared once. V is TRBV4-1 and J is TRBJ1-2; a possible D gene is TRBD1 (5 bases). With 0 bases removed from V and 5 bases from J, the gap between germline ends came to 10 bases. The CDR3 is 14 amino acids. Looked up from germline, CDR1 is MGHRA and CDR2 is YSYEKL. The CDR3 loop reads CASSQDYQGYGYTF. The DNA for the CDR3 is TGCGCCAGCAGCCAAGATTATCAGGGTTATGGCTACACCTTC.

Comments on this clone: Other DNA sequences in this sample translate to the same CDR3. The chain uses TRBV3-1 (or the pseudogene TRBV3-2) and TRBJ2-5; 9 bases are shared with TRBD2. Germline CDR1 reads LGHDT; CDR2 reads YNNKEL (reference sequence). There are 14 residues in the CDR3. V lost 3 bases, J lost 5 bases, and 4 bases stayed unmatched. The CDR3 loop is CASSQAGGGETQYF. The CDR3 region has the DNA TGTGCCAGCAGCCAGGCGGGGGGGGGCGAGACCCAGTACTTC.

V and J are TRBV14 and TRBJ1-6, with 9 positions matching TRBD1. CDR3 length equals 16 residues. The ends lost 2 bases at V and 6 bases at J; junction bases unmatched: 5. The germline gives CDR1 SGHDN, CDR2 FVKESK. Written as DNA, the CDR3 is TGTGCCAGCAGCCAACCCCGGACAGGGGCTAATTCACCCCTCCACTTT. Its translation: CASSQPRTGANSPLHF.

The V and J genes are TRBV12-3 or TRBV12-4 and TRBJ2-3; 7 bases fit TRBD1. There are 13 residues in the CDR3. V lost 6 bases and J lost 11; bases outside the gene matches: 11. CDR3 sequence: CASSSRRDSVQYF. In nucleotides, the CDR3 is TGTGCCAGCAGCTCCCGTAGGGACAGCGTGCAGTATTTT.

The chain combines TRBV19 with TRBJ1-5, with D unresolved. V was trimmed by 2 bases and J by 3 bases, leaving 8 bases between them. The length of the CDR3 is 14 residues. Germline V gene data show CDR1 as LNHDA and CDR2 as SQIVND (reference sequence). The CDR3 DNA sequence: TGTGCCAGTAGTATATCGGGGTTCAATCAGCCCCAGCATTTT. Residues: CASSISGFNQPQHF.

The chain has TRBV4-2 and TRBJ2-1, with 8 bases fitting TRBD1. V dropped 1 base and J dropped 0; count of bases not matched to a gene: 2. CDR1 is LGHNA and CDR2 is YNFKEQ in the germline V gene. CDR3 length equals 16 residues. CDR3 region: CASSQGQGASYNEQFF. As DNA, the CDR3 is TGTGCCAGCAGCCAAGGTCAGGGGGCCTCCTACAATGAGCAGTTCTTC.

The rearrangement links TRBV5-1 to TRBJ1-2, with D tentatively TRBD1 (5 bases). The CDR3 consists of 13 residues. Trimming cost V 4 bases and J 8 bases, with 15 bases left between them. Germline loops: CDR1 SGHRS, CDR2 YFSETQ. The CDR3: CASSVTGGVGYTF. The CDR3 DNA sequence: TGCGCCAGCAGCGTAACGGGGGGAGTCGGCTACACCTTC. The variable domain in full, completed from reference TRBV5-1 and TRBJ1-2, reads KAGVTQTPRYLIKTRGQQVTLSCSPISGHRSVSWYQQTPGQGLQFLFEYFSETQRNKGNFPGRFSGRQFSNSRSEMNVSTLELGDSALYLCASSVTGGVGYTFGSGTRLTVV.

With respect to this clone: Additional DNA sequences in this sample encode the identical CDR3. The V gene is TRBV27, the J gene TRBJ1-1; weak D call: TRBD1 (6 bases). Per germline, CDR1 MNHEY and CDR2 SMNVEV (reference sequence). V was pared by 6 bases and J by 4 bases, with 12 bases between. CDR3 size: 13 residues. The DNA for the CDR3 is TGTGCCAGCAGCTATACAGGGTTCACTGAAGCTTTCTTT. It codes for CASSYTGFTEAFF.

The rearrangement uses TRBV6-5 and TRBJ1-5; 9 nucleotides agree with TRBD1. This CDR3 is built from 13 residues. With V trimmed by 5 bases and J by 6 bases, 2 bases remained unmatched. Germline assignment: CDR1 MNHEY and CDR2 SVGAGI. The CDR3 region is CASSQQGAQPQHF. The DNA for the CDR3 is TGTGCCAGCAGTCAACAGGGGGCTCAGCCCCAGCATTTT.

The chain has TRBV19 and TRBJ1-1; 8 positions match TRBD1. The J segment lost 1 base and the V segment lost 3 bases, leaving 1 base of the junction unmatched. CDR3 size: 14 residues. The germline V gene has CDR1 LNHDA and CDR2 SQIVND (reference sequence). CDR3 protein: CASSMQGANTEAFF. In nucleotides, the CDR3 is TGTGCCAGTAGTATGCAGGGGGCGAACACTGAAGCTTTCTTT.

CDR3: CASSPRDTGYDTEAFF. CDR3 DNA sequence: TGTGCCAGCAGCCCCAGGGACACGGGGTACGACACTGAAGCTTTCTTT. V and J are TRBV4-2 and TRBJ1-1; possible D gene TRBD1, 6 bases. The germline V gene has CDR1 LGHNA and CDR2 YNFKEQ. V was clipped by 4 bases and J by 3 bases, with 18 bases between them. The CDR3 spans 16 residues.

The chain has TRBV5-1 and TRBJ2-1; 9 nucleotides agree with TRBD2. V was clipped by 1 base and J by 10 bases; unmatched bases: 12. The V gene's germline CDR1 is SGHRS and CDR2 YFSETQ. The CDR3 runs 16 residues. The CDR3 coding sequence is TGCGCCAGCAGCTTGAGTGGGACTAGCCATCAAAACGAGCAGTTCTTC. Translating it yields CASSLSGTSHQNEQFF.